Given below is one TCR beta chain in context. At one boundary the junction diverges from the germline segment, which might be a read error. The data are from a study of tumor and adjacent non-tumor tissue in lung cancer. Three rounds of nested PCR, following a modified ARM-PCR protocol, produced the TCRbeta library. TCRdb analysed the multiplex PCR reads with MiXCR anew, one entry per CDR3 protein. Among about 93,000 distinct CDR3 sequences, approximately 70% were seen once, and the ten largest hold around 17%. Germline assignment: CDR1 ENHRY and CDR2 SYGVKD. There are 14 residues in the CDR3. This sample's RNA came from whole unsorted tissue.

The sequence was collected from a man between 60 and 75 years old with non-small cell lung cancer. Sequenced input: lung tumor tissue. The chain recombines TRBV10-3 with TRBJ2-5; no clear D gene. CDR3 coding DNA: TGTGCCATCAGTGAGGCTGCAGGAAGAGAGTCCCAGTACTTC. Translation: CAISEAAGRESQYF.